This TCR beta chain is drawn from a study of cytotoxic CD8 clonotypes in ibrutinib-treated CLL. The protocol was immunoSEQ multiplex PCR, while the TCRdb copy is restricted to in-frame clones and leaves out a portion. The table records some 200,000 clones, around 72% of them present only once. Germline-derived CDR1 and CDR2 are LNHDA and SQIVND (reference sequence). The trim removed 4 bases at V and 5 bases at J, leaving 8 bases unmatched. This CDR3 is built from 14 residues. This clonotype was sampled from a human donor with chronic lymphocytic leukemia. This chain links TRBV19 with TRBJ2-7, with 7 bases fitting TRBD1. Material: PBMCs, obtained after 24 months of ibrutinib treatment. Here the CDR3 reads CASSRDSFNNEQYF. Here the CDR3 DNA reads TGTGCCAGTAGTAGGGACAGTTTTAATAACGAGCAGTACTTC. Combining the CDR3 with reference TRBV19 and TRBJ2-7 gives the whole variable domain DGGITQSPKYLFRKEGQNVTLSCEQNLNHDAMYWYRQDPGQGLRLIYYSQIVNDFQKGDIAEGYSVSREKKESFPLTVTSAQKNPTAFYLCASSRDSFNNEQYFGPGTRLTVT.